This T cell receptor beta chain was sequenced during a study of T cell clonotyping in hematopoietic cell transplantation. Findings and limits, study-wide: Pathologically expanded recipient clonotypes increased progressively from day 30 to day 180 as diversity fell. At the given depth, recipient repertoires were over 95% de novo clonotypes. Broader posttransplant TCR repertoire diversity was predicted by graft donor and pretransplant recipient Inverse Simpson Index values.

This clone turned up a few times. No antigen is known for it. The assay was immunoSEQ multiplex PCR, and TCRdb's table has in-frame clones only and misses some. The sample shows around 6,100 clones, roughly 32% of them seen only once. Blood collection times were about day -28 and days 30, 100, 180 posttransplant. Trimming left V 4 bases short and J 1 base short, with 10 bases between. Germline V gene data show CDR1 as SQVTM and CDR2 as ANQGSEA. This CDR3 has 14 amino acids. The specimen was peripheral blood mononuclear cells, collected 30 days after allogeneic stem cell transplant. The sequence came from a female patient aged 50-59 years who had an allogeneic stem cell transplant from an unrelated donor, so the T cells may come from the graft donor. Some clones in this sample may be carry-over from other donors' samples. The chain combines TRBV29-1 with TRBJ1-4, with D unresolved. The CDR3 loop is CSVGSFGTNEKLFF. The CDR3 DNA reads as TGCAGCGTTGGGTCCTTTGGAACTAATGAAAAACTGTTTTTT.